These 20 T cell receptor beta chains were sequenced from one sample in a study of blood T cell repertoires in COVID-19. Sequenced by immunoSEQ multiplex PCR; TCRdb stores in-frame clones only, minus some. The data contain around 300,000 clones, nearly 90% of them seen just once; the ten biggest clones take up 0.8% to 1%. Input material: PBMCs or T cells enriched from blood (not recorded which). The receptors stem from a woman aged 25 to 39 who had recovered from COVID-19.

This clone was counted many times. This chain connects TRBV10-3 to TRBJ2-6; 9 bases align to TRBD1. This CDR3 comprises 15 residues. The germline gives CDR1 ENHRY, CDR2 SYGVKD. After removal of 8 bases from V and 2 bases from J, the junction contained 4 bases not matched to a gene. CDR3 DNA: TGTGCCATCCGCCGGACAGGGGCTGGGGCCAACGTCCTGACTTTC. It specifies CAIRRTGAGANVLTF.

The J gene is TRBJ1-4, the V gene TRBV30; a weak D match, TRBD1 (6 bases). The CDR3 has 17 amino acids. Germline V gene lookup returns CDR1 GTSNPN and CDR2 SVGIG (reference sequence). Trimming stripped 3 bases from V and 5 bases from J, with 22 bases between. CDR3: CAWRGLRGGPPNEKLFF. In DNA form, the CDR3 reads TGTGCCTGGAGAGGACTAAGGGGGGGCCCACCAAATGAAAAACTGTTTTTT.

The chain employs TRBV5-6 and TRBJ1-1, with unresolved D. The ends were cut back, 1 base at V and 0 bases at J, with 10 bases in the middle. Germline V CDR1 and CDR2: SGHDT, YYEEEE. There are 15 residues in the CDR3. CDR3 loop: CASSLMAGLNTEAFF. CDR3 nucleotides: TGTGCCAGCAGCTTGATGGCCGGGTTGAACACTGAAGCTTTCTTT.

The J gene is TRBJ1-1, the V gene TRBV20-1; 10 bases agree with TRBD1. Germline trimming cut 3 bases from V and 0 bases from J; bases unmatched to any gene: 1. Germline V gene sequence: CDR1 DFQATT, CDR2 SNEGSKA (reference sequence). The CDR3 totals 14 residues. CDR3 sequence reads: CSASGQGVNTEAFF. CDR3 coding DNA: TGCAGTGCTAGTGGACAGGGGGTGAACACTGAAGCTTTCTTT.

The chain is built from TRBV7-9 and TRBJ1-2; a weak D match, TRBD1 (5 bases). CDR1 SEHNR and CDR2 FQNEAQ come from the germline V gene (reference sequence). CDR3 length: 14 amino acids. Trimming stripped 2 bases from V and 7 bases from J, with 14 bases between. The CDR3 here is CASSLRPGDRGYTF. In DNA, the CDR3 is TGTGCCAGCAGCTTAAGGCCGGGGGACCGTGGCTACACCTTC.

J is TRBJ1-6 and V is TRBV5-6; D is unclear. Per germline, CDR1 SGHDT and CDR2 YYEEEE. Trimming cost V 5 bases and J 5 bases, with 11 bases left between them. This CDR3 has 14 residues. The CDR3 protein is CASRETRNNSPLHF. The CDR3 coding sequence is TGTGCCAGCAGAGAGACACGGAATAATTCACCCCTCCACTTT.

The rearrangement links TRBV6-6 to TRBJ1-2; tentative D call: TRBD1 (6 bases). CDR1 is MNHNY and CDR2 is SVGAGI in the germline V gene (reference sequence). CDR3 size: 17 residues. V lost 6 bases, J lost 2 bases, and 22 bases lay in between. CDR3 amino acids: CASSRRTAALKNYGYTF. Here the CDR3 DNA reads TGTGCCAGCAGCCGAAGGACAGCTGCTTTAAAGAACTATGGCTACACCTTC.

This clone was seen only a few times. The chain uses TRBV28 and TRBJ2-3; D remains unclear. V was shortened by 2 bases and J by 2 bases, with 17 bases between the two germline ends. The CDR3 totals 17 residues. The V gene's germline CDR1 is MDHEN and CDR2 SYDVKM. The CDR3 DNA sequence: TGTGCCAGCAGTTTAATTTGGGCCCAAAAAAACACAGATACGCAGTATTTT. Translated: CASSLIWAQKNTDTQYF. Variable domain in full (rest from reference TRBV28 and TRBJ2-3): DVKVTQSSRYLVKRTGEKVFLECVQDMDHENMFWYRQDPGLGLRLIYFSYDVKMKEKGDIPEGYSVSREKKERFSLILESASTNQTSMYLCASSLIWAQKNTDTQYFGPGTRLTVL.

This chain links TRBV27 with TRBJ2-2; weak D call: TRBD1 (5 bases). The CDR3 contains 15 residues. V was shortened by 7 bases and J by 6 bases, with 18 bases between the two germline ends. Germline assignment: CDR1 MNHEY and CDR2 SMNVEV (reference sequence). CDR3 DNA sequence: TGTGCCAGCACCCCGACTCAGGGCGGCGCCGGGGAGCTGTTTTTT. It is translated as CASTPTQGGAGELFF.

The V call is TRBV28, the J call TRBJ1-1; D might be TRBD1 (5 bases). Trimming pared 2 bases from V and 6 bases from J, leaving 10 bases between. CDR3 length equals 13 residues. The germline V gene has CDR1 MDHEN and CDR2 SYDVKM. CDR3 in amino acids: CASSLLQGPEAFF. The CDR3 region has the DNA TGTGCCAGCAGTTTACTTCAGGGCCCTGAAGCTTTCTTT.

The CDR3 nucleotides read TGCGCCAGCAGCTTGGATGCGACAGGGAATGAAAAACTGTTTTTT. Translated: CASSLDATGNEKLFF. J is TRBJ1-4 and V is TRBV5-1; TRBD1 matches at 7 bases. CDR3 length: 15 residues. V shed 0 bases and J 5 bases; nucleotides not matched to a gene: 4. CDR1 SGHRS and CDR2 YFSETQ come from the germline V gene.

The chain links TRBV5-1 to TRBJ1-1, with a possible D match to TRBD1 (5 bases). V was cut by 0 bases and J by 5 bases, with 11 bases left in between. The CDR3 is made up of 14 amino acids. Germline loops: CDR1 SGHRS, CDR2 YFSETQ. In DNA form, the CDR3 reads TGCGCCAGCAGCTTGGACGGGGGTTATACTGAAGCTTTCTTT. Its translation is CASSLDGGYTEAFF. Filled out from reference TRBV5-1 and TRBJ1-1, the complete variable domain reads KAGVTQTPRYLIKTRGQQVTLSCSPISGHRSVSWYQQTPGQGLQFLFEYFSETQRNKGNFPGRFSGRQFSNSRSEMNVSTLELGDSALYLCASSLDGGYTEAFFGQGTRLTVV.

The V and J genes are TRBV2 and TRBJ2-3; TRBD2 aligns across 12 bases. Trimming cost V 8 bases and J 3 bases; bases outside gene matches: 6. This CDR3 region has 15 residues. Germline CDR1 is SNHLY and CDR2 is FYNNEI. The CDR3 here is CASGRTSGATDTQYF. The CDR3 region has the DNA TGTGCCAGCGGCCGGACTAGCGGGGCGACAGATACGCAGTATTTT.

The chain combines TRBV10-3 with TRBJ1-6; possibly TRBD1 for D (6 bases). With 2 bases removed from V and 8 bases from J, the gap between germline ends came to 16 bases. Looked up from germline, CDR1 is ENHRY and CDR2 is SYGVKD. This CDR3 has 16 residues. Here the CDR3 reads CAISEVGGSRYSPLHF. The CDR3 DNA reads as TGTGCCATCAGTGAGGTTGGGGGCAGCCGTTATTCACCCCTCCACTTT.

This clone appeared a single time. The chain recombines TRBV11-3 with TRBJ2-5; possibly TRBD2 for D (5 bases). Germline assignment: CDR1 SGHNT and CDR2 YENEEA. The CDR3 sequence is 16 residues long. V lost 5 bases and J lost 5, with 21 bases in between. CDR3 in amino acids: CASSNKWGAVSETQYF. The CDR3 region has the DNA TGTGCCAGCAGCAATAAGTGGGGAGCGGTCTCGGAGACCCAGTACTTC.

V gene TRBV4-3 combines with J gene TRBJ2-5; no reliable D call. CDR3 length equals 13 residues. Trimming shortened V by 0 bases and J by 5 bases, and 7 bases separated the two germline ends. Germline loops: CDR1 LGHNA, CDR2 YSLEER. This CDR3 is CASSQDLAETQYF. In DNA, the CDR3 is TGCGCCAGCAGCCAAGATCTGGCCGAGACCCAGTACTTC.

The chain joins TRBV4-3 to TRBJ1-5; 9 bases match TRBD1. The CDR3 covers 15 residues. Trimming took 5 bases from V and 3 from J; bases not matched to a gene: 5. CDR1 is LGHNA, CDR2 YSLEER, per germline. CDR3 DNA: TGCGCCAGCAGCTGGGACAGGGACCTCAATCAGCCCCAGCATTTT. Residues: CASSWDRDLNQPQHF.

A word on this clone: Other DNA sequences within the sample encode an identical CDR3. This chain links TRBV28 with TRBJ1-1; D remains unclear. The germline gives CDR1 MDHEN, CDR2 SYDVKM. The CDR3 sequence is 14 residues long. Deletions cut 1 base from V and 1 base from J, with 7 bases between. The CDR3 DNA reads TGTGCCAGCAGTTTATCTGGGAGGAACACTGAAGCTTTCTTT. Protein sequence: CASSLSGRNTEAFF.

The table lists this clone with a few counts. The chain links TRBV19 to TRBJ1-1; 7 positions agree with TRBD1. Germline assignment: CDR1 LNHDA and CDR2 SQIVND (reference sequence). Trimming cost V 6 bases and J 0 bases; bases outside gene matches: 1. This CDR3 has 13 residues. The CDR3 nucleotides are TGTGCCAGTAGCAGGGGGTTGAACACTGAAGCTTTCTTT. Protein product: CASSRGLNTEAFF.

The chain joins TRBV2 to TRBJ1-6; D not resolved. Germline CDR1 is SNHLY and CDR2 is FYNNEI. V was clipped by 8 bases and J by 9 bases, with 14 bases between them. The CDR3 has 13 residues. The CDR3 sequence is CASLTSEGSPLHF. The CDR3 DNA is TGTGCCAGCTTAACATCAGAGGGTTCACCCCTCCACTTT.